This T cell receptor (beta chain) emerged from a study of blood T cell repertoires in COVID-19. Generated by immunoSEQ multiplex PCR, the TCRdb table keeps only in-frame clones and is missing some. The sample carries around 250,000 clones, about nine tenths recorded once. This CDR3 is built from 15 residues. Germline loops: CDR1 SGDLS, CDR2 YYNGEE. V lost 4 bases, J lost 0 bases, and 11 bases lay in between. The chain couples TRBV9 to TRBJ1-5; D remains ambiguous. The TCR originated in a woman aged 40 to 50 who had recovered from COVID-19. The sample taken for sequencing was peripheral blood. The CDR3 spells CASSPYDISNQPQHF. CDR3 coding DNA: TGTGCCAGCAGCCCTTACGACATTAGCAATCAGCCCCAGCATTTT.